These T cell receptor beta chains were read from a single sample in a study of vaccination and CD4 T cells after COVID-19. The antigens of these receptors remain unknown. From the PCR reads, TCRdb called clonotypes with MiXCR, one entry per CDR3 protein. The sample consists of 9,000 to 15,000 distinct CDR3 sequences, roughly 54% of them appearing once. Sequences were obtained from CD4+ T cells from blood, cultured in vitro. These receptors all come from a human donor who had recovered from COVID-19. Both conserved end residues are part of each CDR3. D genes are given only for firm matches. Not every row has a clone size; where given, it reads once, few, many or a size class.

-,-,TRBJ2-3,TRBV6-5,CASSYGWGTDTQYF,TGTGCCAGCAGTTACGGGTGGGGCACAGATACGCAGTATTTT
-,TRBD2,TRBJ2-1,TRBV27,CASGGRVQNNEQFF,TGTGCCAGTGGTGGGAGGGTGCAAAACAATGAGCAGTTCTTC
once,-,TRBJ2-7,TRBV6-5,CASSSTSGDYEQYF,TGTGCCAGCAGTTCGACATCGGGAGACTACGAGCAGTACTTC
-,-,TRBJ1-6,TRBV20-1,CSARDSRDSPLHF,TGCAGTGCTAGAGACAGTAGGGATTCACCCCTCCACTTT
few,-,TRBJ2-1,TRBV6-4,CASSGSRGDEQFF,TGTGCCAGCAGTGGGTCTAGGGGGGATGAGCAGTTCTTC
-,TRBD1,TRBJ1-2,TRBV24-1,CATSDLLPGQGFRYTF,TGTGCCACCAGTGATTTGTTGCCGGGACAGGGGTTTCGCTACACCTTC
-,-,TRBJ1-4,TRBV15,CATSPVLTTNEKLFF,TGTGCCACCTCCCCTGTTCTGACAACTAATGAAAAACTGTTTTTT
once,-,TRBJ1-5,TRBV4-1,CASSQMGGGFGSQHF,TGCGCCAGCAGCCAAATGGGAGGGGGGTTCGGGTCCCAGCATTTT
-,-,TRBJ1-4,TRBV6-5,CASSSQGSLEKLFF,TGTGCCAGCAGTTCCCAAGGATCGCTTGAAAAACTGTTTTTT
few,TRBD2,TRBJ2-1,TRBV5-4,CASSSDLGLADNEQFF,TGTGCCAGCAGCTCGGACTTGGGACTAGCGGACAATGAGCAGTTCTTC
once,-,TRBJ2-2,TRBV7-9,CASSLEGPTGELFF,TGTGCCAGCAGCTTAGAAGGGCCCACCGGGGAGCTGTTTTTT
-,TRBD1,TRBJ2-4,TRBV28,CASSSLTGPSVKNIQYF,TGTGCCAGCAGTTCCTTGACAGGGCCGTCGGTCAAAAACATTCAGTACTTC
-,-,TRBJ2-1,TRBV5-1,CASSTGGNPVDEQFF,TGCGCCAGCAGCACTGGAGGGAACCCAGTGGATGAGCAGTTCTTC
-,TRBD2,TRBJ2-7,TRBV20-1,CSAHSGSSYEQYF,TGCAGTGCTCATAGCGGGAGCTCCTACGAGCAGTACTTC
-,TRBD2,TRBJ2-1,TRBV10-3,CAISESTSGRALVGEQFF,TGTGCCATCAGTGAGTCAACTAGCGGGAGGGCCCTCGTCGGTGAGCAGTTCTTC
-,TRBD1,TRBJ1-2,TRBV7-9,CASSFPGGDGYTF,TGTGCCAGCAGCTTTCCAGGGGGCGACGGCTACACCTTC
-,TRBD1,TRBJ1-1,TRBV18,CASSPTTGYNTEAFF,TGTGCCAGCTCACCAACGACAGGGTATAACACTGAAGCTTTCTTT
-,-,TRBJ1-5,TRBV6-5,CASSYGGGGNQPQHF,TGTGCCAGCAGTTACGGGGGCGGAGGCAATCAGCCCCAGCATTTT
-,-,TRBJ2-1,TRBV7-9,CASSPVSFSYNEQFF,TGTGCCAGCAGCCCTGTTAGCTTTTCCTACAATGAGCAGTTCTTC
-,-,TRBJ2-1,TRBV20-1,CSASPTRNYNEQFF,TGCAGTGCTTCCCCAACAAGAAATTACAATGAGCAGTTCTTC
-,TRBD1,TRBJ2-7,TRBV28,CASSSLRGHHEQYF,TGTGCCAGCAGCAGCTTGAGGGGGCACCACGAGCAGTACTTC
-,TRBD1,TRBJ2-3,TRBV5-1,CASSRGQGLVGTDTQYF,TGCGCCAGCAGCCGCGGACAGGGATTGGTGGGCACAGATACGCAGTATTTT
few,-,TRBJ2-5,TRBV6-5,CASSYGAAGTQETQYF,TGTGCCAGCAGTTACGGGGCGGCAGGGACCCAAGAGACCCAGTACTTC
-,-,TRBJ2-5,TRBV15,CATSEGGHTTQETQYF,TGTGCCACCAGCGAGGGGGGACACACTACCCAAGAGACCCAGTACTTC
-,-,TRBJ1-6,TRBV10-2,CASSLTIGHDVGSPLHF,TGCGCCAGCAGTCTTACGATAGGACACGACGTTGGTTCACCCCTCCACTTT
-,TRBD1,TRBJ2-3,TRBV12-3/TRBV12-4,CASSPQDRVVTDTQYF,TGTGCCAGCAGTCCACAGGACAGGGTGGTCACAGATACGCAGTATTTT
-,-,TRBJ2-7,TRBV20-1,CSARDISQGRGEQYF,TGCAGTGCTAGAGATATTAGCCAGGGTCGAGGGGAGCAGTACTTC
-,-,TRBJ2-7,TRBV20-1,CSARGDREVYEQYF,TGCAGTGCTAGAGGTGATCGTGAGGTATACGAGCAGTACTTC
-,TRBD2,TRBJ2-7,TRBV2,CASIPAGGSYEQYF,TGTGCCAGCATCCCCGCGGGAGGGTCCTACGAGCAGTACTTC
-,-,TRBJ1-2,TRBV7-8,CASTGTPGGYTF,TGTGCCAGCACGGGGACACCTGGCGGCTACACCTTC